This T cell receptor beta chain was identified during a study of T cell responses to AZD1222 COVID-19 vaccine. The study, taken as a whole, reports: The CD4 TCRs associated with vaccination extended across spike and predominated at 160-218 and 743-854. White British people made up most donors, females outnumbered males, and clonal diversity was possibly underestimated.

Between the trimmed V and J ends, which lost 1 base and 6 bases, there was a span of 12 bases. CDR1 is SEHNR and CDR2 is FQNEAQ in the germline V gene (reference sequence). The CDR3 totals 14 residues. Notes on this clone: Its antigen is unidentified.

The data were produced by immunoSEQ multiplex PCR, yet TCRdb's version contains in-frame clones alone and is incomplete. The repertoire includes 90,000 to 100,000 clones, 65% to 85% of them detected once, and more than 13% sits in the top ten. The sequence came from an adult who received the AZD1222 COVID-19 vaccine. V gene TRBV7-9 combines with J gene TRBJ1-2, with D unclear. The material sequenced was peripheral blood, taken 28 days after the second AZD1222 dose. CDR3 in DNA: TGTGCCAGCAGCTTAGATTTGTTTTTCGATGGCTACACCTTC. As protein: CASSLDLFFDGYTF.